This T cell receptor beta chain is drawn from a study of blood T cells in healthy people across ages. General study findings and limits: With age, beta diversity per million T cells declined roughly linearly, significantly by 40 to 50.

Researchers isolated at least 7 million PBMCs per sample. There were at least 5.5 micrograms of total RNA extracted from every sample. Trimming stripped 4 bases from V and 2 bases from J, with 11 bases between. The germline CDR1 and CDR2 sequences are SQVTM and ANQGSEA. There are 13 residues in the CDR3. In this sample, this clonotype turned up a few times. Its antigen is undetermined. Combining a sample-barcoded 5' primer with a J-beta primer mix, a second PCR ran for roughly 7 to 11 cycles. No fewer than 3 million CDR3-containing paired-end reads came from each sample. TCRdb passed the 5' RACE reads through MiXCR, listing each CDR3 protein once. Among approximately 1.5 million distinct CDR3 sequences listed, approximately 42% were seen once.

The source is a woman aged 18-29 years in good health. Sequencing was carried out using blood. The chain is built from TRBV29-1 and TRBJ2-5; D is possibly TRBD2 (5 bases). CDR3 DNA sequence: TGCAGCGTTGGGGGAGACGAACAAGAGACCCAGTACTTC. This encodes CSVGGDEQETQYF.